The present T cell receptor beta chain was sequenced within a study of blood T cell repertoires in COVID-19. Some clones are missing from TCRdb's copy, which holds only in-frame ones; the method was immunoSEQ multiplex PCR. The sample holds about 58,000 clones, approximately 81% seen once. The CDR3 runs 13 residues. The germline gives CDR1 GTSNPN, CDR2 SVGIG (reference sequence). V lost 3 bases, J lost 4 bases, and 3 bases stayed unmatched. The chain uses TRBV30 and TRBJ2-1; TRBD1 matches 7 bases. Sequenced material: peripheral blood. The origin of this receptor is a man aged 35 to 55 with active COVID-19. CDR3 bases: TGTGCCTGGAGAAGGGGGCAATACAATGAGCAGTTCTTC. Translated: CAWRRGQYNEQFF.